The following is a TCR beta chain sequence with its context. Its specificity is not known. This record comes from a study of regulatory T cells in long-lasting Graves disease. For the study at large: The criterion for persistent Graves' disease was over 5 years of antithyroid drugs with positive TSH receptor antibodies.

The CDR3 runs 15 residues. V was clipped by 0 bases and J by 4 bases, with 13 bases between them. Germline CDR1 is MNHNY and CDR2 is SVGAGI (reference sequence). Relying on iRepertoire HTBI primers and Arm-PCR of CDR3 regions, the team built TCR beta libraries. TCRdb passed the multiplex PCR reads through MiXCR, listing each CDR3 protein once. The sample holds approximately 290,000 distinct CDR3 sequences; around 20% are singletons and the top ten take about 61%. The sample's time point: persistent/refractory GD, antithyroid drugs over 5 years with positive TRAb. PBMC-extracted RNA yielded the TCR library. The study, taken as a whole, reports: Persistent cases favored TRBV28, TRBJ1-2 and TRBJ2-5. Persistent Graves' disease cases displayed lower TCR diversity than newly diagnosed ones. The researchers studied only peripheral blood, not thyroid tissue.

Sequenced material: peripheral blood mononuclear cells (PBMCs), taken when the disease was refractory, from a patient treated with antithyroid drugs. The clonotype originates from a female donor with Graves disease. The rearrangement links TRBV6-6 to TRBJ2-7; D is undetermined. The CDR3 DNA is TGTGCCAGCAGTTACTCGGCATTGTCAGGTTACGAGCAGTACTTC. Translating it yields CASSYSALSGYEQYF.